The 10 T cell receptor beta chains presented below share a single source sample, sequenced in a study of T-cell reconstitution after alpha-beta-depleted transplantation in children. Unique molecular identifiers tagged the TCRbeta library. TCRdb re-called the PCR reads with MiXCR, one entry per CDR3 protein. Here the sample spans fewer than 550,000 distinct CDR3 sequences, roughly a tenth being singletons. The specimen comprised PBMCs, sampled before TCRalphabeta/CD19-depleted stem cell transplant. Every receptor here comes from a child younger than 10 with inherited bone marrow failure, due to receive a stem cell transplant.

This clonotype occurred a few times. The junction and the germline gene differ at one end; a read error may be behind it. The chain joins TRBV20-1 to TRBJ2-7; perhaps TRBD2 as D (5 bases). Germline-derived CDR1 and CDR2 are DFQATT and SNEGSKA (reference sequence). This CDR3 has 12 amino acids. The CDR3 nucleotides read TGCAGTGCGAGAGGCGGGCTGGACGAGCAGTACTTC. Translating gives CSARGGLDEQYF.

Ten or more counts support this clonotype. The gene calls are TRBV5-1 and TRBJ2-1; D possibly corresponds to TRBD2 (6 bases). Germline V lookup: CDR1 SGHRS, CDR2 YFSETQ. Between the trimmed V and J ends, which lost 4 bases and 4 bases, there was a span of 18 bases. The CDR3 consists of 16 residues. Written as DNA, the CDR3 is TGCGCCAGCAGCCGATCCATAGCGGACAATTACAATGAGCAGTTCTTC. Translation: CASSRSIADNYNEQFF.

The table lists this clonotype with many counts. The chain is built from TRBV6-2 or TRBV6-3 and TRBJ2-2; TRBD2 matches 14 bases. The CDR3 spans 16 residues. Trimming at V came to 6 bases and at J to 6 bases, leaving 6 bases not matched to a gene. The germline V gene encodes CDR1 MNHEY and CDR2 SVGEGT. CDR3 bases: TGTGCCAGCAGACCGGGACTAGCGGGAGAAGCCGGGGAGCTGTTTTTT. Amino acid sequence: CASRPGLAGEAGELFF.

Remarks on this clonotype: A much larger clone lies one base from this, so it may be a read error. The chain recombines TRBV10-3 with TRBJ2-2, with TRBD1 identical over 7 bases. The CDR3 runs 15 residues. Germline V gene lookup returns CDR1 ENHRY and CDR2 SYGVKD. CDR3 amino acids: CAISEWDRNTWELFF. Here the CDR3 DNA reads TGTGCCATCAGTGAGTGGGACAGAAACACCTGGGAGCTGTTTTTT.

As for this clonotype: The final CDR3 position lacks the conserved phenylalanine or tryptophan, pointing to a likely read error. CDR3 in DNA: TGTGCCAGCAGCCTGGGACTAGCGGGTATTGACTCCTACGAGCAGTACCTC. It translates to CASSLGLAGIDSYEQYL. The chain combines TRBV7-9 with TRBJ2-7; 12 bases fit TRBD2. CDR1 is SEHNR and CDR2 is FQNEAQ in the germline V gene (reference sequence). The CDR3 length is 17 residues. J gave up 0 bases and V 5 bases, and 8 bases lay outside the gene matches.

The chain recombines TRBV19 with TRBJ2-1, with a weak D call TRBD1 (5 bases). Trimming pared 1 base from V and 3 bases from J, leaving 13 bases between. This CDR3 contains 16 residues. Germline loops: CDR1 LNHDA, CDR2 SQIVND (reference sequence). The CDR3 DNA follows: TGTGCCAGTAGTATAGTTTTCCGTCAGGGCTACAATGAGCAGTTCTTC. It translates to CASSIVFRQGYNEQFF.

Remarks on this clonotype: A much larger clone differs from this one at a single base, so this may be a read error. The chain links TRBV9 to TRBJ2-2; 9 bases fit TRBD2. Losses at the gene ends were 5 bases for V and 4 bases for J; bases not matched to a gene: 6. The CDR3 is made up of 15 amino acids. The V gene's germline CDR1 is SGDLS and CDR2 YYNGEE. The chain's CDR3 is CASRLLAGPTGELFF. CDR3 bases: TGTGCCAGCAGGCTACTAGCGGGTCCCACCGGGGAGCTGTTTTTT.

This clonotype was seen at least ten times. The V gene is TRBV9, the J gene TRBJ2-1; TRBD2 matches at 7 bases. Trimming removed 6 bases from V and 6 bases from J; junction bases left unmatched: 12. Germline assignment: CDR1 SGDLS and CDR2 YYNGEE. The CDR3 extends over 15 amino acids. CDR3 in amino acids: CASTDPGTIPNEQFF. CDR3 nucleotides: TGTGCCAGCACCGACCCCGGGACTATACCCAATGAGCAGTTCTTC.

This clonotype was observed at least ten times. V usage is TRBV24-1 and J usage is TRBJ1-5; a possible D gene is TRBD1 (5 bases). The germline CDR1 and CDR2 sequences are KGHDR and SFDVKD. V was cut by 3 bases and J by 7 bases, with 12 bases left in between. This CDR3 comprises 14 residues. Here the CDR3 DNA reads TGTGCCACCAGTGATCAGGACACGGGACAGCCCCAGCATTTT. This encodes CATSDQDTGQPQHF.

This clonotype was detected ten times or more. The chain couples TRBV12-3 or TRBV12-4 to TRBJ1-3, with TRBD1 identical over 7 bases. This CDR3 comprises 15 residues. V was pared by 5 bases and J by 0 bases, with 4 bases of the junction left unmatched. CDR3 nucleotide sequence: TGTGCCAGCAGTCTCTCAGGGGGCTCTGGAAACACCATATATTTT. Residues: CASSLSGGSGNTIYF.